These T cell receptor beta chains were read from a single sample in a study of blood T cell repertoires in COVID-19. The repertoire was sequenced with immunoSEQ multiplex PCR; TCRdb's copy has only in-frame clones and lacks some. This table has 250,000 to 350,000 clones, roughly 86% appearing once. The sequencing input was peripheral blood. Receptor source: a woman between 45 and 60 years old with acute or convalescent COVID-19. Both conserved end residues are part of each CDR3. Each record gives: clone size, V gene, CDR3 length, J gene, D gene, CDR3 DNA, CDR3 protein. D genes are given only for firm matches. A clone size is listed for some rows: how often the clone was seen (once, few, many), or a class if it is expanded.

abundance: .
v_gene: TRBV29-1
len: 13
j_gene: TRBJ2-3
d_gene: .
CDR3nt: TGCAGCGTTCGAGTGGGGCGTACAGATACGCAGTATTTT
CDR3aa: CSVRVGRTDTQYF

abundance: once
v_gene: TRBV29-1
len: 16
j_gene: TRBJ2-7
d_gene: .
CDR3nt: TGCAGCGTTCAAACATCCGACGGGACACCTTATTACGAGCAGTACTTC
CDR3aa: CSVQTSDGTPYYEQYF

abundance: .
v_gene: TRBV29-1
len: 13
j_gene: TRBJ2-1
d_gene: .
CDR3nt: TGCAGCGTTGGAGAGAGCTCCTACAATGAGCAGTTCTTC
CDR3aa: CSVGESSYNEQFF

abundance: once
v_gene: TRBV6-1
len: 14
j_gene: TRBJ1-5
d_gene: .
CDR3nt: TGTGCCAGCAGTGAAGGCAGGGGCAATCAGCCCCAGCATTTT
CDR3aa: CASSEGRGNQPQHF

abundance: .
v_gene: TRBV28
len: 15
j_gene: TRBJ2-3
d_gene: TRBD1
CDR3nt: TGTGCCAGCAGTACCCACAGGGGAAGCACAGATACGCAGTATTTT
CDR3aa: CASSTHRGSTDTQYF

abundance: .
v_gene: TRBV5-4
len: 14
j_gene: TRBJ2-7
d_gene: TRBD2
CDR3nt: TGTGCCAGCAGCCCCGGGACTAGTTTTTACGAGCAGTACTTC
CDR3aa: CASSPGTSFYEQYF

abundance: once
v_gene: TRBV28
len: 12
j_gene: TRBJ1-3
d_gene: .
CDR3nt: TGTGCCAGCAGTTCACAGGGAAACACCATATATTTT
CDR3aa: CASSSQGNTIYF

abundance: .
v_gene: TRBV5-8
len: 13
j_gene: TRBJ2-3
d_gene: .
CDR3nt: TGTGCCAGCAGTGCCGGTGCCACAGATACGCAGTATTTT
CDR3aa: CASSAGATDTQYF

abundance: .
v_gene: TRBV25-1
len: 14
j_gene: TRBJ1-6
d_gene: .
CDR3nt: TGTGCCAGCAGTGTTCAAATCGGTAGTTCACCCCTCCACTTT
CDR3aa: CASSVQIGSSPLHF

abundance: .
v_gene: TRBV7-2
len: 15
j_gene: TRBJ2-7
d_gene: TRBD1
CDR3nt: TGTGCCAGCAGCTTGGCCGGGACAGAAACCTACGAGCAGTACTTC
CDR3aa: CASSLAGTETYEQYF

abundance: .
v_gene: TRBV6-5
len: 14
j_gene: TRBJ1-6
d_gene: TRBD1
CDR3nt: TGTGCCAGCACCACGGGGGACAGTTATTCACCCCTCCACTTT
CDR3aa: CASTTGDSYSPLHF

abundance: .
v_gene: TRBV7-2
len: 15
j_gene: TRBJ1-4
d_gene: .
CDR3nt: TGTGCCAGCAGCCTAGCGTGGGGCCCCAATGAAAAACTGTTTTTT
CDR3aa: CASSLAWGPNEKLFF

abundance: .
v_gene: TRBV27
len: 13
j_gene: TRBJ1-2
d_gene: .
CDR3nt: TGTGCCAGCAGTTCGTGGCAGGGTCAAGGCTACACCTTC
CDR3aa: CASSSWQGQGYTF

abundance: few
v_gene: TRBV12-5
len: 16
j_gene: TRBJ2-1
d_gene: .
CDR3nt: TGTGCTAGTGGTTTGGTAAACAGCCTAAAATACAATGAGCAGTTCTTC
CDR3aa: CASGLVNSLKYNEQFF

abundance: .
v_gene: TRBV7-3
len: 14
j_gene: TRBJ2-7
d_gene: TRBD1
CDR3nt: TGTGCCAGCAGCGTGACGGGACAGGCCTACGAGCAGTACTTC
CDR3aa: CASSVTGQAYEQYF

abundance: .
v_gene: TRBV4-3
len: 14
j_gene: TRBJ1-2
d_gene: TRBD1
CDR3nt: TGCGCCAGCAGCCAAGAGAGGGGGCCGGGTGGCTACACCTTC
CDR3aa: CASSQERGPGGYTF

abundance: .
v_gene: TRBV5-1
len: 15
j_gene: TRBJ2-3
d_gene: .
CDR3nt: TGCGCCAGCAGCTTGGTGGGGAGGAGCACAGATACGCAGTATTTT
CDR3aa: CASSLVGRSTDTQYF

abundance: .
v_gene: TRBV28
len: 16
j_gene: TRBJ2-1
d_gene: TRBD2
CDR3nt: TGTGCCAGCAGTTCCTTCGGGACTAGCGGTTACAATGAGCAGTTCTTC
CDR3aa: CASSSFGTSGYNEQFF

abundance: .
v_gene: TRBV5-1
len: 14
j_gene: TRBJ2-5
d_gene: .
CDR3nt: TGCGCCAGCAGCTTGGCACAGGGAGAGGAGACCCAGTACTTC
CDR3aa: CASSLAQGEETQYF

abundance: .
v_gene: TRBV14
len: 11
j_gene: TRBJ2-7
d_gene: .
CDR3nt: TGTGCCAGCAGCCTTGTCGGGATGCAGTACTTC
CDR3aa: CASSLVGMQYF

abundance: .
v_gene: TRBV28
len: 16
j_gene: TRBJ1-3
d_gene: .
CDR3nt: TGTGCCAGCAGTTTGGGGCCACAGGGCTCTGGAAACACCATATATTTT
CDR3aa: CASSLGPQGSGNTIYF

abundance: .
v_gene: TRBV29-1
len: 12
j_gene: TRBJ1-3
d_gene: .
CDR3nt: TGCAGCGGGGGACTGTCTGGAAACACCATATATTTT
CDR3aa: CSGGLSGNTIYF

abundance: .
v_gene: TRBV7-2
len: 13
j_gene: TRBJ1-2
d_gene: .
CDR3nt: TGTGCCAGCAGTCGGGACATTAACTATGGCTACACCTTC
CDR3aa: CASSRDINYGYTF

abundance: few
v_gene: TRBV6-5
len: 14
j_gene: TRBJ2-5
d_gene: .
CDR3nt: TGTGCCAGCAACCCTAGACGAATTCAAGAGACCCAGTACTTC
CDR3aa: CASNPRRIQETQYF

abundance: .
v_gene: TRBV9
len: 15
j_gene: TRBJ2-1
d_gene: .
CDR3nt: TGTGCCAGCCGACCTCTCGGGAGCTCCTACAATGAGCAGTTCTTC
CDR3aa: CASRPLGSSYNEQFF

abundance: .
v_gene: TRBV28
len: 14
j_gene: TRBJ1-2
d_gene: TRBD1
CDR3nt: TGTGCCAGCGCTCGACAGGGGCGTTCGGATGGCTACACCTTC
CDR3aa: CASARQGRSDGYTF

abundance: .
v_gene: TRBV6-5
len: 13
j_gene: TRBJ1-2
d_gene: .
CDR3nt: TGTGCCAGCTCCCGTGGGGCCTCCTATGGCTACACCTTC
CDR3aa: CASSRGASYGYTF

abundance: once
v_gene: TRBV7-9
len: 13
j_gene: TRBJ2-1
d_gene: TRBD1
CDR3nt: TGTGCCAGCAGCCCCAAGACAGGGGATGAGCAGTTCTTC
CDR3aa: CASSPKTGDEQFF

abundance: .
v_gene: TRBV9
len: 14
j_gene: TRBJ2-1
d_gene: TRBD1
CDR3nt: TGTGCCAGCAGCCCGGGACAGGGAGGAAATGAGCAGTTCTTC
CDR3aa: CASSPGQGGNEQFF

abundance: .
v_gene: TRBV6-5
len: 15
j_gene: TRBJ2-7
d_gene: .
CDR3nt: TGTGCCAGCAGAGCCCTCGGGACACTCTCCTACGAGCAGTACTTC
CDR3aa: CASRALGTLSYEQYF

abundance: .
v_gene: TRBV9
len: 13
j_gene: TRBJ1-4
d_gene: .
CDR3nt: TGTGCCAGCAGCCCTCCTTTTAATGAAAAACTGTTTTTT
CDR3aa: CASSPPFNEKLFF

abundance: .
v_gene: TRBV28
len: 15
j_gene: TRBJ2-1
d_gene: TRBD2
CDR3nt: TGTGCCAGCAGCACGAGCGGGGCTGTTTACAATGAGCAGTTCTTC
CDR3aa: CASSTSGAVYNEQFF

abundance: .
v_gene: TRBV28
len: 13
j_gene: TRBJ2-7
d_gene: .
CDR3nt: TGTGCCAGCAGTTTAAGGGGCTCCTACGAGCAGTACTTC
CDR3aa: CASSLRGSYEQYF

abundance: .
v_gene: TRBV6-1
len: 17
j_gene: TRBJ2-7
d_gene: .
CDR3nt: TGTGCCAGCAGTGAACGCACCGCAAGCCTCGTACCTTACGAGCAGTACTTC
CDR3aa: CASSERTASLVPYEQYF

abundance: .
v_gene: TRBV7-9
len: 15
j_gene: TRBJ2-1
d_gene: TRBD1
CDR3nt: TGTGCCAGCAGCTTAGTGACAGGGGCCTACAATGAGCAGTTCTTC
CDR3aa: CASSLVTGAYNEQFF

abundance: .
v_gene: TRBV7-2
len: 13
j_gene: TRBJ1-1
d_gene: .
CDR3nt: TGTGCCAGCAGCTTTGACATGAACACTGAAGCTTTCTTT
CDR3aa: CASSFDMNTEAFF

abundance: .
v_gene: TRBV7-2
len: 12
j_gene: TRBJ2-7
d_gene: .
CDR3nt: TGTGCCAGCAGCCACAGCAACTACGAGCAGTACTTC
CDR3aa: CASSHSNYEQYF

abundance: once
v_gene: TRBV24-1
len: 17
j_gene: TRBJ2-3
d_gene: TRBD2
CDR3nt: TGTGCCACCAGTGATTGGGAGGGGACTAGCGGCACAGATACGCAGTATTTT
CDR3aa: CATSDWEGTSGTDTQYF

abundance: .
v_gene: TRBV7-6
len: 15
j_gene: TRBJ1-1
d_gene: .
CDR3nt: TGTGCCAGCAGCTTAGATTGGCGGGCAAACACTGAAGCTTTCTTT
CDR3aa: CASSLDWRANTEAFF

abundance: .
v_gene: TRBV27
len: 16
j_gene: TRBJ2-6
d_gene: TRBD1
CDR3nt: TGTGCCAGCAGGTGGACAGGGGGCACTGGGGCCAACGTCCTGACTTTC
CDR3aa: CASRWTGGTGANVLTF

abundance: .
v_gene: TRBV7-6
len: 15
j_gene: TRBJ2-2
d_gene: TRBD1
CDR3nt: TGTGCCAGCAGCTCGGACAGGGGGCTCACCGGGGAGCTGTTTTTT
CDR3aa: CASSSDRGLTGELFF

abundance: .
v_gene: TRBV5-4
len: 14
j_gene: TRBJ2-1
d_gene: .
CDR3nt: TGTGCCAGCAGCTTGCTTGCGCTCGGGGATGAGCAGTTCTTC
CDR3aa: CASSLLALGDEQFF

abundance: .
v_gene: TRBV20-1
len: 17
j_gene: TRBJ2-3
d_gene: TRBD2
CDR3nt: TGCAGTGCTAGTGGACTAGCTGGTCACCTTCCCCCAGATACGCAGTATTTT
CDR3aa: CSASGLAGHLPPDTQYF

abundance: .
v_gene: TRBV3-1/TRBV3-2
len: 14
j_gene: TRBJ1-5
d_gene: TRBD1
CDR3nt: TGTGCCAGCAGCCAAGGGACAGGAAATCAGCCCCAGCATTTT
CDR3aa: CASSQGTGNQPQHF

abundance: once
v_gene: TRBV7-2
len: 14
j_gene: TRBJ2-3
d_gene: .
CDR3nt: TGTGCCACTCAAAGGGGGGGGGCTACAGATACGCAGTATTTT
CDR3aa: CATQRGGATDTQYF

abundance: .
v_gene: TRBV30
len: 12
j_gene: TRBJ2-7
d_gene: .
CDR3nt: TGTGCCTGGAGTGTAAATCGAGTTGAGCAGTACTTC
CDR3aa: CAWSVNRVEQYF

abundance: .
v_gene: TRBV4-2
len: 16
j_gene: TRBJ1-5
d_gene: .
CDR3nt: TGTGCCAGCAGCCAAGATAATCCCAGGGCAGGTCAGCCCCAGCATTTT
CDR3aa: CASSQDNPRAGQPQHF

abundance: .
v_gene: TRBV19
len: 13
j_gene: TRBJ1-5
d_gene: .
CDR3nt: TGTGCCAGTAGTGCTGGTTCCGGTCAGCCCCAGCATTTT
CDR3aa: CASSAGSGQPQHF

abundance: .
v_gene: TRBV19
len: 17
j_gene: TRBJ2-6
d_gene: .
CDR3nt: TGTGCCAGTGGAACCTCAGGGGTCGGTGAAGGGGCCAACGTCCTGACTTTC
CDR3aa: CASGTSGVGEGANVLTF

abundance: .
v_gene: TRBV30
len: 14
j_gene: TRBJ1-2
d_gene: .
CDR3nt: TGTGCCTGGAGTGTTCTGATAGGGGTTGGCGGCTACACCTTC
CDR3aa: CAWSVLIGVGGYTF

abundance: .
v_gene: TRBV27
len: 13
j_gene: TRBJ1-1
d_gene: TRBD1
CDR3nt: TGTGCCAGCAGTACAGGACAGGGGGGTGAAGCTTTCTTT
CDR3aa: CASSTGQGGEAFF

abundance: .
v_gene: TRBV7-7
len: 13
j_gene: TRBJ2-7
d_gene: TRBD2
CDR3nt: TGTGCTAGCAGCTTGGGACTAGGTTACGAGCAGTACTTC
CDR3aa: CASSLGLGYEQYF